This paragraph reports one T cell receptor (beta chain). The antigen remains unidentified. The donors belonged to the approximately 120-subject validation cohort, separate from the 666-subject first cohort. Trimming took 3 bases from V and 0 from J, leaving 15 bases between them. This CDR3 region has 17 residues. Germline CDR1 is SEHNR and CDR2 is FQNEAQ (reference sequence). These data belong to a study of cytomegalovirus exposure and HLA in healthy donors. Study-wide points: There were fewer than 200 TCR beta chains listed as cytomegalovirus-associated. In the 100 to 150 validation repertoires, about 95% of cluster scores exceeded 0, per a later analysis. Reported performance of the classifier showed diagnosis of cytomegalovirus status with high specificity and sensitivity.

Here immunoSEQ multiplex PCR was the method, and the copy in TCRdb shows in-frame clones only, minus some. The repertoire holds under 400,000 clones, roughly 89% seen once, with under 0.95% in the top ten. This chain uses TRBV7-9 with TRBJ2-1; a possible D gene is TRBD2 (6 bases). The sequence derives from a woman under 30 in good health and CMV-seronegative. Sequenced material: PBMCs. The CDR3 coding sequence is TGTGCCAGCAGCTTGACTTCCGGGACTTTCTCCTACAATGAGCAGTTCTTC. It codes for CASSLTSGTFSYNEQFF.